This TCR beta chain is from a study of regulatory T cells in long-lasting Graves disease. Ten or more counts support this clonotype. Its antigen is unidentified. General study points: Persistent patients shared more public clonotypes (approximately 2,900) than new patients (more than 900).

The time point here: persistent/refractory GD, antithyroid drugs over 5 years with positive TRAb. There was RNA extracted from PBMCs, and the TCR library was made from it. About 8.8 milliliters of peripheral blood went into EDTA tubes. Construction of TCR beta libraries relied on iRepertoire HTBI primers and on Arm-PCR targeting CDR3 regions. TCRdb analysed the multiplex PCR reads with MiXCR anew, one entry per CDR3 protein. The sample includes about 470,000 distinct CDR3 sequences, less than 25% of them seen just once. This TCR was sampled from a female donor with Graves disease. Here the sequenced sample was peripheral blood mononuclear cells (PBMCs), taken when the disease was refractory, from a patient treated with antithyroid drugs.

The CDR3 sequence is CASSMMMGTVNTEAFF. The CDR3 coding sequence is TGTGCCAGCAGCATGATGATGGGGACGGTGAACACTGAAGCTTTCTTT. V is TRBV6-1 and J is TRBJ1-1, with D possibly TRBD1 on 5 matching bases. The CDR3 totals 16 residues. V lost 6 bases and J 0 bases, leaving 17 bases between the germline ends. The germline gives CDR1 MNHNS, CDR2 SASEGT.